The 2 T cell receptor beta chains in this list originate from one sample, sequenced in a study of vaccination and CD4 T cells after COVID-19. Their antigens are not known. The treatment here: 10-day PBMC culture with coronavirus spike peptide pools or control peptides (ViraFEST assay). Sequencing of DNA taken from cultured CD4+ T cells relied on the Oncomine TCR Beta short-read assay. One entry per CDR3 protein results from TCRdb running MiXCR on the PCR reads. Among about 10,000 distinct CDR3 sequences listed, 73% were seen once. The sample was CD4+ T cells from blood, cultured in vitro. These receptor sequences come from a human donor who had recovered from COVID-19.

In its sample, this clonotype ranks as large (0.1 to 1%). The rearrangement uses TRBV7-9 and TRBJ1-5, with D possibly being TRBD1 (5 bases). Per the germline V gene, CDR1 is SEHNR and CDR2 is FQNEAQ (reference sequence). V shed 5 bases and J shed 1 base, with 12 bases lying between them. The CDR3 extends over 15 amino acids. The CDR3 DNA follows: TGTGCCAGCAGCCCGGGGGTAGTAAGCAATCAGCCCCAGCATTTT. Residues: CASSPGVVSNQPQHF.

The J gene is TRBJ2-7, the V gene TRBV27; no clear D gene. Deletions cut 5 bases from V and 2 bases from J, with 13 bases between. This CDR3 has 14 amino acids. Germline lookup yields CDR1 MNHEY and CDR2 SMNVEV (reference sequence). The DNA for the CDR3 is TGTGCCAGCAGTGAGCAAGCGATCCCCTACGAGCAGTACTTC. It encodes CASSEQAIPYEQYF.